This T cell receptor (beta chain) comes out of a study of blood T cells in healthy people across ages (dated by TCRdb to 2014 to 2015). Background for the entire study: Template switching captured roughly one uniquely barcoded TCR beta cDNA molecule per two T cells in model experiments. To track age-related changes in TCR beta repertoire diversity, the study relied on deep sequencing normalized with unique cDNA molecular identifiers. The donors were divided into four age groups: young (average around 16 years), middle-aged (approximately 39), aged (about 60) and long-lived (82). Donors of different ages were randomly distributed across sequencing lanes to avoid experimental bias. Using the same blood draw, the study looked at two additional independent replicas of 1 million unique cDNA reads for two donors, one aged 18 to 29 and the other aged 80 or older. What the work shows at the level of the full study, not this receptor alone: Compared with the aged group, the long-lived group had more naive CD4+ T cells, fewer expanded clones and increased TCR diversity, suggesting age selection. Observed TCR beta diversity per million T cells fell roughly linearly with age, and a significant reduction was already apparent by age about 38. The percentage of naive T cells measured by flow cytometry correlated strongly with observed TCR beta diversity. Estimates of total diversity based on one million sequenced T cells were considered lower bounds and underestimates. Because the CMV infection status of the donors was unknown, age-related changes in expanded clonotypes may potentially have been confounded. Because profiling used bulk unsorted PBMCs, naive and antigen-experienced compartments could not be compared conclusively.

Systemically healthy Caucasian individuals from Russia, approximately 39 in total and aged roughly 6 to 100 years, were included as donors. Approximately 9.3 milliliters of peripheral blood were collected from each donor into EDTA-treated Vacutainer tubes. Ficoll-Paque density-gradient centrifugation was used to isolate PBMCs, with at least 7 million per sample. Trizol reagent was used to extract total RNA from PBMCs, with at least 5 micrograms per sample. For every donor, an aliquot of PBMCs went through flow cytometry to measure the percentages of naive CD45RAhigh/CD27high T cells. Notes on this clonotype: Its antigen target is currently unknown. Qualities for individual bases were not recorded, and no much larger clone is one base off.

Library preparation employed 5' RACE. The instrument was an Illumina HiSeq 2500. A second roughly 6 to 12 cycle PCR used a sample-barcoded 5' primer and a J-beta primer mix. Each TCR beta cDNA molecule received a unique molecular identifier from a template-switch 5' adaptor carrying 12 random nucleotides. At least 2.5 million CDR3-containing paired-end reads were obtained from each sample. First-strand cDNA synthesis was performed from all RNA using the Mint cDNA synthesis kit, with priming by a TRBC-specific oligonucleotide. After uracil-DNA glycosylase treatment, a first 18-cycle PCR used universal primers M1SS and BC2_uni_R on all cDNA. Per the source publication's procedure: For normalization, 1 million high-quality reads, each with a distinct molecular identifier, were randomly selected from each sample. Reads sharing molecular identifiers were discarded rather than binned into consensus sequences. MiTCR, run with a Q25 quality threshold and the strictest error-elimination algorithm, handled CDR3 identification, clonotype clustering and error correction. A nonparametric unseen species model using Euler transformation provided a lower-bound estimate of total TCR beta diversity. In TCRdb, the public reads were trimmed at Q25 with fastp and aligned with MiXCR, with productive beta chains retained. Rows are unified per CDR3 protein, each entry keeping the most common DNA and genes. The V and J calls were determined by TCRdb, not by the authors. For this sample the table gives about 1.4 million distinct CDR3 sequences, of which approximately 59% were detected only once. Over 5.5% of the sample rests with the top ten.

V loses 3 bases at its end and J loses 12 bases; junction bases beyond the gene matches: 8. From a lookup of the germline V gene, CDR1 and CDR2 are SGDLS and YYNGEE. The CDR3 runs 12 amino acids, cysteine and phenylalanine included. CDR3 DNA is the only sequence kept; it has 36 bases, read in frame from the first base. The sequence joins TRBV9 to TRBJ2-5, and TRBD2 matches 7 of the central bases. The sample comprised blood. The sequence was obtained from a man aged 18 to 29 in good health. The CDR3 sequence is CASSAGGSLKYF. The nucleotide sequence is TGTGCCAGCAGCGCCGGCGGGAGTTTGAAGTACTTC. With the portions outside the CDR3 filled from the reference TRBV9 and TRBJ2-5 genes, the complete variable region becomes DSGVTQTPKHLITATGQRVTLRCSPRSGDLSVYWYQQSLDQGLQFLIQYYNGEERAKGNILERFSAQQFPDLHSELNLSSLELGDSALYFCASSAGGSLKYFGPGTRLLVL.